This TCR beta chain is from a study of response to subunit inactivated influenza vaccine. A note on this clonotype: Its antigen remains unknown.

V was trimmed by 6 bases and J by 4 bases, leaving 13 bases between them. Looked up from germline, CDR1 is SGHTS and CDR2 is YDEGEE. The CDR3 totals 13 residues. Findings of the study overall: A suggestion made by the authors is that each seasonal influenza vaccination recruits few new T cells.

TCRdb fed the RT-PCR reads into MiXCR, producing one record per CDR3 protein. Among around 750,000 distinct CDR3 sequences, 21% were seen once, and the ten largest hold about a tenth. This receptor was obtained from a man aged 50 or older who received an inactivated influenza vaccine. The sequenced sample was PBMCs from blood, obtained around 5 days after vaccination. The V and J genes are TRBV5-8 and TRBJ1-2; D is possibly TRBD1 (5 bases). Written as DNA, the CDR3 is TGTGCCAGCACGACGGGGACGGGCTATGGCTACACCTTC. This gives the protein CASTTGTGYGYTF.